The 20 T cell receptor beta chains reported below all come from one sample, sequenced in a study of T-cell memory formation after mild COVID-19. TCRdb re-called the 5' RACE reads through MiXCR, storing one row per CDR3 protein. The data show approximately 300,000 distinct CDR3 sequences, more than 15% seen once. The sequenced sample consisted of PBMCs or a T cell subset sorted from them (not recorded which). The source of these receptors is a man aged 18-30 years who had mild COVID-19 (a few samples of this study predate the infection). Cell type and time point are not known.

The chain carries TRBV29-1 and TRBJ2-5; no clear D. The V gene lost 3 bases and the J gene lost 5 bases, with 4 bases spanning the gap. The CDR3 is 10 amino acids. The germline gives CDR1 SQVTM, CDR2 ANQGSEA. The CDR3 loop reads CSVDRETQYF. The CDR3 DNA is TGCAGCGTTGACCGGGAGACCCAGTACTTC.

This chain connects TRBV9 to TRBJ2-6; D gene uncertain. V was cut by 2 bases and J by 0 bases, with 6 bases left in between. Germline-derived CDR1 and CDR2 are SGDLS and YYNGEE. This CDR3 region has 15 residues. CDR3 DNA: TGTGCCAGCAGCGTTATTATCTCTGGGGCCAACGTCCTGACTTTC. This encodes CASSVIISGANVLTF.

V is TRBV6-5 and J is TRBJ1-2, with D perhaps TRBD1 (6 bases). The CDR3 runs to 13 residues. V was trimmed by 4 bases and J by 8 bases, leaving 14 bases between them. The germline gives CDR1 MNHEY, CDR2 SVGAGI. The CDR3 DNA reads as TGTGCCAGCAGTTGGAGGGGGGCGAACGGCTACACCTTC. Its translation is CASSWRGANGYTF.

The CDR3 region has the DNA TGTGCCAGCTCACCACCGGCTAGCGGGGGCTACAATGAGCAGTTCTTC. This codes for CASSPPASGGYNEQFF. The rearrangement uses TRBV18 and TRBJ2-1; 10 bases are shared with TRBD2. Germline lookup yields CDR1 KGHSH and CDR2 LQKENI. The CDR3 is 16 amino acids. V lost 0 bases to trimming and J lost 3 bases; unmatched junction nucleotides: 2.

The chain combines TRBV5-4 with TRBJ2-3; 10 bases line up with TRBD2. With V trimmed by 4 bases and J by 1 base, 9 bases remained unmatched. Per germline, CDR1 SGHNT and CDR2 YYREEE (reference sequence). The CDR3 extends over 17 amino acids. The CDR3 spells CASSPTAGGRGTDTQYF. CDR3 coding DNA: TGTGCCAGCAGCCCTACAGCGGGGGGGCGGGGCACAGATACGCAGTATTTT.

The CDR3 nucleotides are TGTGCCAGCAGCGGAGGGGCAGGCTACGAGCAGTACGTC. Its protein product is CASSGGAGYEQYV. The rearrangement links TRBV14 to TRBJ2-7, with D possibly TRBD2 on 6 matching bases. The CDR3 runs to 13 residues. Germline CDR1 is SGHDN and CDR2 is FVKESK. V was clipped by 5 bases and J by 3 bases, with 11 bases between them.

This clonotype came up many times. The chain links TRBV29-1 to TRBJ2-1, with D unclear. The length of the CDR3 is 13 residues. Per germline, CDR1 SQVTM and CDR2 ANQGSEA. Trimming stripped 5 bases from V and 1 base from J, with 9 bases between. The CDR3 DNA reads as TGCAGCGTTAGCGATGGGTCCTACAATGAGCAGTTCTTC. This codes for CSVSDGSYNEQFF.

This clonotype showed up just a few times. This chain uses TRBV9 with TRBJ1-1; D perhaps matches TRBD1 (5 bases). Looked up from germline, CDR1 is SGDLS and CDR2 is YYNGEE. V shed 0 bases and J shed 2 bases, with 11 bases lying between them. CDR3 size: 15 residues. The CDR3 protein is CASSVGGTYNTEAFF. The DNA for the CDR3 is TGTGCCAGCAGCGTAGGGGGGACCTACAACACTGAAGCTTTCTTT.

V usage is TRBV18 and J usage is TRBJ1-5; the D is unclear. The V and J ends lost 6 bases and 0 bases respectively, with 9 bases between them. The CDR3 extends over 14 amino acids. CDR1 is KGHSH and CDR2 is LQKENI in the germline V gene. The CDR3 DNA reads TGTGCCAGCTCCCCTACACTTAGCAATCAGCCCCAGCATTTT. Amino acids: CASSPTLSNQPQHF.

This clonotype was detected a few times. This chain links TRBV20-1 with TRBJ2-3; either TRBD1 or TRBD2 may fit D (6 bases each). Germline values: CDR1 DFQATT, CDR2 SNEGSKA (reference sequence). Deletions cut 4 bases from V and 4 bases from J, with 12 bases between. This CDR3 contains 13 residues. In nucleotides, the CDR3 is TGCAGTGCTATGAGGGGGGCCCCAGATACGCAGTATTTT. Its translation: CSAMRGAPDTQYF.

The V call is TRBV7-9, the J call TRBJ2-7; either TRBD1 or TRBD2 may fit D (5 bases each). V was shortened by 5 bases and J by 2 bases, with 13 bases between the two germline ends. This CDR3 contains 14 residues. The V gene's germline CDR1 is SEHNR and CDR2 FQNEAQ (reference sequence). The CDR3 coding sequence is TGTGCCAGCAGCCCATGGGGGTTGACCTACGAGCAGTACTTC. Its translation: CASSPWGLTYEQYF.

Many counts were recorded for this clonotype. The CDR3: CASSPSGTFGTQYF. The CDR3, as DNA: TGTGCCAGCAGCCCGTCAGGGACTTTCGGGACCCAGTACTTC. The chain carries TRBV12-3 or TRBV12-4 and TRBJ2-5, with a tentative D call TRBD2 (6 bases). V lost 6 bases and J lost 7, with 18 bases in between. The CDR3 runs to 14 residues.

This chain connects TRBV7-3 to TRBJ2-1, with D unclear. V lost 4 bases to trimming and J lost 9 bases, with 13 bases between them. Germline V gene data show CDR1 as SGHTA and CDR2 as FQGTGA. The CDR3 is 13 amino acids. As DNA, the CDR3 is TGTGCCAGCAGCTGGACCCCCCTCGCTGAGCAGTTCTTC. This gives the protein CASSWTPLAEQFF. Together with reference TRBV7-3 and TRBJ2-1, the CDR3 gives the full variable domain: GAGVSQTPSNKVTEKGKYVELRCDPISGHTALYWYRQSLGQGPEFLIYFQGTGAADDSGLPNDRFFAVRPEGSVSTLKIQRTERGDSAVYLCASSWTPLAEQFFGPGTRLTVL.

This clonotype appeared a single time. The V and J genes are TRBV6-2 or TRBV6-3 and TRBJ1-1; no definite D call. Looked up from germline, CDR1 is MNHEY and CDR2 is SVGEGT. This CDR3 has 14 residues. Trimming pared 3 bases from V and 0 bases from J, leaving 8 bases between. The CDR3 reads CASSYSYMNTEAFF. The CDR3 DNA follows: TGTGCCAGCAGTTATAGCTACATGAACACTGAAGCTTTCTTT.

V usage is TRBV7-2 and J usage is TRBJ1-2, with 8 nucleotides matching TRBD1. V gave up 3 bases and J gave up 5 bases; unmatched junction bases: 5. Germline CDR1 SGHTA, CDR2 FQGNSA. There are 14 residues in the CDR3. CDR3 sequence (DNA): TGTGCCAGCAGCTTGACAGGGGAAGGTTATGGCTACACCTTC. Its protein is CASSLTGEGYGYTF.

This chain connects TRBV24-1 to TRBJ2-5; 10 bases line up with TRBD2. The CDR3 has 14 amino acids. Germline-derived CDR1 and CDR2 are KGHDR and SFDVKD. V trimming: 3 bases; J trimming: 5 bases; junction bases outside the gene matches: 2. CDR3 residues: CATSDVLAGETQYF. In DNA, the CDR3 is TGTGCCACCAGTGATGTACTAGCGGGGGAGACCCAGTACTTC.

The chain links TRBV4-3 to TRBJ2-2; maybe TRBD2 (5 bases). This CDR3 spans 14 amino acids. The V end was cut by 0 bases, the J end by 6 bases, with 8 bases between. Per the germline V gene, CDR1 is LGHNA and CDR2 is YSLEER. This chain's CDR3 is CASSQDRGSGELFF. The CDR3 DNA is TGCGCCAGCAGCCAAGATCGGGGATCCGGGGAGCTGTTTTTT.

J is TRBJ2-1 and V is TRBV6-2 or TRBV6-3, with D perhaps matching TRBD2 (7 bases). The CDR3 consists of 15 residues. Trimming shortened V by 2 bases and J by 2 bases, and 10 bases separated the two germline ends. Looked up from germline, CDR1 is MNHEY and CDR2 is SVGEGT. CDR3: CASSYGGATYNEQFF. The CDR3 region has the DNA TGTGCCAGCAGTTACGGGGGGGCTACCTACAATGAGCAGTTCTTC.

This clonotype showed up just a few times. The J gene is TRBJ2-7, the V gene TRBV20-1, with TRBD2 identical over 8 bases. V shed 4 bases, J shed 0 bases, and the junction held 2 bases outside the gene matches. This CDR3 comprises 13 residues. Germline CDR1 and CDR2: DFQATT and SNEGSKA (reference sequence). Here the CDR3 DNA reads TGCAGTGCTATAGCGGGGCTCTCCTACGAGCAGTACTTC. As protein: CSAIAGLSYEQYF.

The J gene is TRBJ2-7, the V gene TRBV7-6; 8 nucleotides align to TRBD1. CDR1 is SGHVS, CDR2 FNYEAQ, per germline. CDR3 length: 14 amino acids. The ends lost 6 bases at V and 2 bases at J; junction bases unmatched: 6. This chain's CDR3 is CASSGGQDPYEQYF. CDR3 nucleotide sequence: TGTGCCAGCAGTGGGGGACAGGACCCCTACGAGCAGTACTTC.